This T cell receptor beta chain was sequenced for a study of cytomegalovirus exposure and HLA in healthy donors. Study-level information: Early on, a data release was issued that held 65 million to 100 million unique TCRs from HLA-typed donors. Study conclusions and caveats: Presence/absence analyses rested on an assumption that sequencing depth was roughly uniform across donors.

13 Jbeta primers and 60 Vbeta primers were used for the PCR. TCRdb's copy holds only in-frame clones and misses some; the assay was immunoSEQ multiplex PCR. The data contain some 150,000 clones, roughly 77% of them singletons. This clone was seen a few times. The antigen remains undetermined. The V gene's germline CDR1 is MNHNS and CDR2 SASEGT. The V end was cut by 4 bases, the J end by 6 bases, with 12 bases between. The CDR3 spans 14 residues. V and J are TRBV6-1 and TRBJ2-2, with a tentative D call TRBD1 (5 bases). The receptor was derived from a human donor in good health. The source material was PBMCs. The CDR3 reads CASSALLGAGELFF. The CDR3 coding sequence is TGTGCCAGCAGTGCCCTTTTAGGGGCCGGGGAGCTGTTTTTT.